This T cell receptor beta chain was found in a study of blood T cell repertoires in COVID-19. Study context: Samples of COVID-19 (acute and convalescent) were obtained from the United States, Italy and Spain. PBMCs, B-cell-depleted T cells, or T cells were the source of the cDNA or gDNA that made up the material.

Authors' methods: Using reference gene primer amplification, nucleated cell counts were estimated. Clones were read by immunoSEQ multiplex PCR, and TCRdb kept only the in-frame ones, dropping some. D and trimming were read from the DNA, whereas the V and J calls and clone size are those reported in that table. The top ten hold 2.2% of the sample, which has approximately 250,000 clones, about nine tenths seen once. Germline V gene data show CDR1 as SGHNT and CDR2 as YYREEE (reference sequence). V was cut by 2 bases and J by 1 base, with 9 bases left in between. The CDR3 spans 14 residues. What was sequenced was peripheral blood. The receptor's source is a man aged 30 to 39 who had recovered from COVID-19. The chain couples TRBV5-4 to TRBJ1-1; no firm D call. CDR3 residues: CASSFAFGNTEAFF. The CDR3 nucleotides read TGTGCCAGCAGCTTCGCTTTCGGGAACACTGAAGCTTTCTTT.